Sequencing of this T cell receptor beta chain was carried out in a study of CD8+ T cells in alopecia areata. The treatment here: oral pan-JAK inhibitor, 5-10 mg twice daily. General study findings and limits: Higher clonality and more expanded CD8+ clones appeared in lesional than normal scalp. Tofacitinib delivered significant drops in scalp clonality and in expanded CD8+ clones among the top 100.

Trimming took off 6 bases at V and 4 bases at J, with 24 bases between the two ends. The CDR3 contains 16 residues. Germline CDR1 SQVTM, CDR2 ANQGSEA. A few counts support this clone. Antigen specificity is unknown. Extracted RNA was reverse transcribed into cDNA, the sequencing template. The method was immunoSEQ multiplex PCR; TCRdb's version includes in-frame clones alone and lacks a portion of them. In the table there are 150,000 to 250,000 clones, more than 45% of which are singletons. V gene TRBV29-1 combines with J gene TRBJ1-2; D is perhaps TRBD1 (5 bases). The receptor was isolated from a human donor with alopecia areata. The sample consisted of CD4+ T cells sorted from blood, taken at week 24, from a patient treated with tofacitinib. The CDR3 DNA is TGCAGCGTGGACCCTTATTCTGTACAGGAAGCCTATGGCTACACCTTC. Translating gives CSVDPYSVQEAYGYTF.